A selection of T cell receptor beta chains follows, all from one sample in a study of OX40 agonist ivuxolimab in advanced cancers. Profiled with immunoSEQ multiplex PCR; TCRdb holds only in-frame clones, not every one. The repertoire includes some 69,000 clones, 75% to 95% of them detected once, and 0.45% to 0.55% sits in the top ten. Source: CD4+ or CD8+ T cells sorted from blood, taken in a trial of the OX40 agonist ivuxolimab. The receptor set was obtained from an adult with an advanced solid tumor such as melanoma, head and neck, liver or kidney cancer. Each CDR3 is given without its conserved first and last residue.

cdr3_aa | j_call | v_call
ASSLGGEQF | TRBJ2-1 | TRBV11-2
ASSVGGLAGGFNEQF | TRBJ2-1 | TRBV9
ASSPPPGGGGGTEAF | TRBJ1-1 | TRBV7-3
ASSFAEGRYGYT | TRBJ1-2 | TRBV7-9
SVERNKGVDGYT | TRBJ1-2 | TRBV29-1
AWSADRTSPLH | TRBJ1-6 | TRBV30
ASGPGGDGYT | TRBJ1-2 | TRBV7-3
ASSQARQSTDTQY | TRBJ2-3 | TRBV4-2
ASSLLQSARVETQY | TRBJ2-5 | TRBV2
ASSSPNADTQY | TRBJ2-3 | TRBV11-2
ASSEVGSGRDTDTQY | TRBJ2-3 | TRBV6-1
ASSFRRDYGYT | TRBJ1-2 | TRBV6-5
ASSRDSNQPQH | TRBJ1-5 | TRBV4-1
AISGGSTEKLF | TRBJ1-4 | TRBV10-3
ASSLLAGGTYNEQF | TRBJ2-1 | TRBV7-2
ASSFDRVNNEQF | TRBJ2-1 | TRBV7-2
ASRPPTGVDGYT | TRBJ1-2 | TRBV28
AWSPGRTNTEAF | TRBJ1-1 | TRBV30
ASSPPHRNEAF | TRBJ1-1 | TRBV27
ASSPPAQSYAGELF | TRBJ2-2 | TRBV7-9
ASSNTDTQY | TRBJ2-3 | TRBV27
ASSLGYGATDTQY | TRBJ2-3 | TRBV11-2
ASSTTAWYQETQY | TRBJ2-5 | TRBV19
ATSRLDRGNEQF | TRBJ2-1 | TRBV19
ASNNVAGGNYEQY | TRBJ2-7 | TRBV5-4
ASRRGERGTQY | TRBJ2-5 | TRBV7-9
ASYPGTGSDYGYT | TRBJ1-2 | TRBV6-5
ASLSSGEQY | TRBJ2-7 | TRBV25-1
ASSGRTSGSADTQY | TRBJ2-3 | TRBV9
ASSLGGGRSNTGELF | TRBJ2-2 | TRBV5-1
ASSQVFTGELF | TRBJ2-2 | TRBV4-3
ASRQGPSTDTQY | TRBJ2-3 | TRBV6-1
ASSRRSLGLAGADTQY | TRBJ2-3 | TRBV7-2
ASSYSVSEAF | TRBJ1-1 | TRBV11-2
ASPRGGYT | TRBJ1-2 | TRBV6-5
ASSAAGTQETQY | TRBJ2-5 | TRBV5-4
ASSLGGIAQPQH | TRBJ1-5 | TRBV5-5
ASSAGQGGTYEQY | TRBJ2-7 | TRBV5-1
ASSLGGPNTGELF | TRBJ2-2 | TRBV7-2
ASSQRPAGGHNNEQF | TRBJ2-1 | TRBV5-1
AWSVGQYGYT | TRBJ1-2 | TRBV30
ASSIGRASVEQF | TRBJ2-1 | TRBV19
ASSEILAGYNEQF | TRBJ2-1 | TRBV6-1
ASSFSQTVEAF | TRBJ1-1 | TRBV6-5
ASSPEHSGNTIY | TRBJ1-3 | TRBV7-2
ASSVGWGADTGELF | TRBJ2-2 | TRBV9
ASSMWTRSNYGYT | TRBJ1-2 | TRBV19